This T cell receptor (beta chain) is drawn from a study of T cells and Merkel cell carcinoma outcomes. TCRdb keeps only in-frame clones here, not all; method: immunoSEQ multiplex PCR. The sample contains 15,000 to 18,000 clones, about 87% of which appear only once. The CDR3 totals 15 residues. Germline lookup yields CDR1 MNHEY and CDR2 SVGAGI. The V end lost 5 bases, the J end lost 3 bases, and 16 bases lay between the germline ends. The chain links TRBV6-5 to TRBJ1-2, with a weak D call TRBD1 (5 bases). The sequencing sample was made of tumor tissue from Merkel cell carcinoma. This receptor was taken from a human donor with Merkel cell carcinoma. CDR3 coding DNA: TGTGCCAGCAGTGGCGGGACCATTCGCCACTATGGCTACACCTTC. It specifies CASSGGTIRHYGYTF.